The 5 T cell receptor beta chains in this list originate from one sample, sequenced in a study of T cells of healthy individuals listed by TCRdb under 2018. The library relied on 5' RACE. Sequencing used an Illumina MiSeq. TCRdb reworked the public reads: Q25 trimming with fastp, MiXCR clone assembly, productive beta chains retained. Rows with a matching CDR3 protein are joined into one entry that keeps the most common DNA and genes. The sample table lists around 98,000 distinct CDR3 sequences, under 20% of them with a count of one. The ten largest make up around 6.4% of the sample. The source of these receptors is a human donor in good health.

The V call is TRBV9, the J call TRBJ1-1; no definite D call. Germline V gives CDR1 SGDLS, CDR2 YYNGEE. The CDR3 contains 17 residues. Trimming pared 2 bases from V and 4 bases from J, leaving 21 bases between. The CDR3 is CASSVGVKFGKGTEAFF. The CDR3 DNA reads TGTGCCAGCAGCGTCGGGGTAAAATTCGGGAAGGGCACTGAAGCTTTCTTT.

This clonotype has a count of ten or more. This chain links TRBV6-2 or TRBV6-3 with TRBJ2-7; 11 bases are a match to TRBD1. Germline lookup yields CDR1 MNHEY and CDR2 SVGEGT. J was trimmed by 4 bases and V by 7 bases; bases with no gene match: 6. The CDR3 is 14 amino acids. CDR3 amino acids: CASKSGTGGYEQYF. CDR3 nucleotide sequence: TGTGCCAGCAAGTCCGGGACAGGGGGGTACGAGCAGTACTTC.

The rearrangement joins TRBV7-6 to TRBJ1-1; no definite D call. Trimming shortened V by 5 bases and J by 6 bases, and 19 bases separated the two germline ends. The CDR3 runs 15 residues. Germline loops: CDR1 SGHVS, CDR2 FNYEAQ. The CDR3 reads CASSLLPDLAAEAFF. The CDR3 DNA sequence: TGTGCCAGCAGCCTTTTGCCTGACCTAGCAGCTGAAGCTTTCTTT.

This clonotype has ten or more counts. The chain links TRBV2 to TRBJ2-1; TRBD1 might be the D (6 bases). The CDR3 has 12 amino acids. Germline CDR1 is SNHLY and CDR2 is FYNNEI. With 5 bases removed from V and 6 bases from J, the gap between germline ends came to 8 bases. The CDR3 DNA is TGTGCCAGCAGTCCAGGGGCCAATGAGCAGTTCTTC. It specifies CASSPGANEQFF.

This clonotype was seen a handful of times. For the CDR3, the DNA is TGTGCCAGCAGACGGGACACCGGGGAGCTGTTTTTT. This sequence encodes CASRRDTGELFF. The rearrangement links TRBV28 to TRBJ2-2; D gene unclear. The CDR3 contains 12 residues. CDR1 MDHEN and CDR2 SYDVKM come from the germline V gene. The V end lost 6 bases, the J end lost 3 bases, and 5 bases lay between the germline ends.